The rows below give T cell receptor beta chains drawn from one sample of a study of blood T cell repertoires in COVID-19. The data were produced by immunoSEQ multiplex PCR, yet TCRdb's version contains in-frame clones alone and is incomplete. The data contain 180,000 or so clones, roughly 89% of them seen just once; the ten biggest clones take up around 7%. Sample: peripheral blood. The receptors originated from a man aged 40-49 years with acute or convalescent COVID-19. The CDR3 runs from the conserved cysteine through the conserved F or W. Each record gives: D gene, V gene, CDR3 protein. A D gene is named only where the DNA matches it firmly.

TRBD1 TRBV4-3 CASSQEAGTGGFSPLHF
. TRBV5-1 CASSLDGALGNTIYF
. TRBV2 CASSANYNEQFF
. TRBV7-9 CASSRTEETQYF
. TRBV7-2 CASTIRQFSPLHF
TRBD2 TRBV6-6 CASSYSALAGETQYF
. TRBV30 CAWSRGWNTEAFF
. TRBV29-1 CSVSQGPGELFF
. TRBV30 CAWSRPGDITDTQYF
. TRBV6-6 CASSPPQGYGYTF
. TRBV19 CASSRGEYYGYTF
. TRBV19 CASTPYADQPQHF
. TRBV3-1/TRBV3-2 CASSEGGGPAGDEQYF
TRBD1 TRBV28 CASTSVETGTNSPLHF
TRBD2 TRBV28 CASSLAGGLGNIQYF
. TRBV9 CASSVLAAQETQYF
TRBD1 TRBV6-1 CASSARTGSDGTEAFF
TRBD1 TRBV19 CASSIARGLANQPQHF
TRBD1 TRBV19 CASSETGGGTDTQYF
TRBD1 TRBV7-8 CASSNPGQGYEQYF
. TRBV10-3 CAISESARYKANYGYTF
. TRBV10-3 CAISDGRDFYGYTF
. TRBV30 CAWSVSRQSGANVLTF
TRBD1 TRBV9 CASSGDRGRTGELFF
. TRBV19 CASSFGQTYEQYF
. TRBV27 CASSSGASTNSPLHF
TRBD1 TRBV9 CASSLRQGESRSPLHF
. TRBV27 CASSLTQGNTGELFF
. TRBV6-5 CASMGGKGDNQPQHF
TRBD1 TRBV7-2 CASSTRTGDNIMNSPLHF
TRBD1 TRBV6-1 CASSAPKGTGLARGEEKLFF
. TRBV21-1 CASSKEAMEYQETQYF
TRBD2 TRBV4-1 CASSPRLAGGHEQFF
TRBD1 TRBV5-4 CASSLAQGTYGYTF
. TRBV13 CASSLAAGGVHQETQYF
. TRBV20-1 CSASTAKETQYF
. TRBV28 CASSFYLEGGTGELFF
TRBD2 TRBV4-2 CASSQELAGGLLRANVLTF
TRBD2 TRBV27 CASSFRGGGGTQYF
TRBD2 TRBV3-1/TRBV3-2 CASSQEASGGHTGELFF
TRBD1 TRBV29-1 CSVAGTGGFWDEQYF